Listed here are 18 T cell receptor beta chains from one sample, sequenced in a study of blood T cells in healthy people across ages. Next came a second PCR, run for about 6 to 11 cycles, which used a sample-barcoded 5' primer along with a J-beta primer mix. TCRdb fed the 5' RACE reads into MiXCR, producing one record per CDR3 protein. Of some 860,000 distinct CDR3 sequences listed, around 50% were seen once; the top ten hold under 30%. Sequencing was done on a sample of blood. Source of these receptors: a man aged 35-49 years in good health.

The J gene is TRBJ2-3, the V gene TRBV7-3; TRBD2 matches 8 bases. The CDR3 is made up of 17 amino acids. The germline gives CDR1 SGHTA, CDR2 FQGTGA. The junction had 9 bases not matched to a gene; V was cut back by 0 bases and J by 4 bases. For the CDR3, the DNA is TGTGCCAGCAGCTTAACCGACTTAGCGGGGCGGTCAGATACGCAGTATTTT. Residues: CASSLTDLAGRSDTQYF.

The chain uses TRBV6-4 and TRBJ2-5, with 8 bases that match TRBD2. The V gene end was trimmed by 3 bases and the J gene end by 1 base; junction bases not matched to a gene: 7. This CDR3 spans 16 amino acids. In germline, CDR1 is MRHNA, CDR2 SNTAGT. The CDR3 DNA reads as TGTGCCAGCAGTGATACCCCCGGGACTAGCCAAGAGACCCAGTACTTC. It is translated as CASSDTPGTSQETQYF.

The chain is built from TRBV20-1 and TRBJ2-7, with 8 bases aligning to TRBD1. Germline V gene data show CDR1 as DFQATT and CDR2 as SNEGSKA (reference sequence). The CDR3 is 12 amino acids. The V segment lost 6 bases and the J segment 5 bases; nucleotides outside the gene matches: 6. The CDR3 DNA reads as TGCAGTGCCACGGACAGGGCGGACGAGCAGTACTTC. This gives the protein CSATDRADEQYF.

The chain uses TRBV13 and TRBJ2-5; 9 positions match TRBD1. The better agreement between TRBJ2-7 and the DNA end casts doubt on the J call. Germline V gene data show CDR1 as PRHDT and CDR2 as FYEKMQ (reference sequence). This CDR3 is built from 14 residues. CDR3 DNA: TGTGCCAGCAGCCTTGACAGGGGGTTTCGCGAGCAGTACTTC. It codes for CASSLDRGFREQYF.

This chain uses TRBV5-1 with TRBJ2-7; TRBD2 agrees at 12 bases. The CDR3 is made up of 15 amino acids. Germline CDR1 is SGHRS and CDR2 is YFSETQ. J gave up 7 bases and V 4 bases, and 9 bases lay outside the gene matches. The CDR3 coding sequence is TGCGCCAGCAGCGTGGGGACTAGCGGGTTTAATGAGCAGTACTTC. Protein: CASSVGTSGFNEQYF.

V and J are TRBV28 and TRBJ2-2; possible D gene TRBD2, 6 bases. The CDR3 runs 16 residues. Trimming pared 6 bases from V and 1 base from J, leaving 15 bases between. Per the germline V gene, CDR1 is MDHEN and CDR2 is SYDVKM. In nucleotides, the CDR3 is TGTGCCAGCAGCTATATAGCGGCGGGGAACACCGGGGAGCTGTTTTTT. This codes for CASSYIAAGNTGELFF. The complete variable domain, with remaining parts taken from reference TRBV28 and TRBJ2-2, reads DVKVTQSSRYLVKRTGEKVFLECVQDMDHENMFWYRQDPGLGLRLIYFSYDVKMKEKGDIPEGYSVSREKKERFSLILESASTNQTSMYLCASSYIAAGNTGELFFGEGSRLTVL.

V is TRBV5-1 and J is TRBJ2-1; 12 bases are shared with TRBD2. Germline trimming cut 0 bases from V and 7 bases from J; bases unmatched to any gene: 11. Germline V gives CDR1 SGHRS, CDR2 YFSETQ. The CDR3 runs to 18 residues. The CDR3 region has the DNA TGCGCCAGCAGCTTGGCCGTGGGGCTAGCGGGAGGGCAGAATGAGCAGTTCTTC. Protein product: CASSLAVGLAGGQNEQFF.

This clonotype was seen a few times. CDR3 in amino acids: CASSPTGEPQHF. The CDR3 bases are TGTGCCAGCAGTCCGACTGGTGAGCCCCAGCATTTT. The rearrangement links TRBV27 to TRBJ1-5; D remains ambiguous. Germline CDR1 is MNHEY and CDR2 is SMNVEV (reference sequence). Between the trimmed V and J ends, which lost 5 bases and 8 bases, there was a span of 10 bases. CDR3 size: 12 residues.

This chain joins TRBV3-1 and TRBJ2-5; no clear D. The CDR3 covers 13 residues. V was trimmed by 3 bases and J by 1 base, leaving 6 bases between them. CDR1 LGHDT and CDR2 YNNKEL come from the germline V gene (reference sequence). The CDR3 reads CASSHQLQETQYF. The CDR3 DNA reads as TGTGCCAGCAGCCATCAGCTCCAAGAGACCCAGTACTTC.

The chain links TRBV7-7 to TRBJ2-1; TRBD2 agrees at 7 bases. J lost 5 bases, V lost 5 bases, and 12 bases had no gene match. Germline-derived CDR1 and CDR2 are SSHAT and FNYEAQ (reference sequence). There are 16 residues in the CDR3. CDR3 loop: CASSRDSGLSDNEQFF. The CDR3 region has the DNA TGTGCCAGCAGCCGGGATAGCGGGCTGTCGGACAATGAGCAGTTCTTC.

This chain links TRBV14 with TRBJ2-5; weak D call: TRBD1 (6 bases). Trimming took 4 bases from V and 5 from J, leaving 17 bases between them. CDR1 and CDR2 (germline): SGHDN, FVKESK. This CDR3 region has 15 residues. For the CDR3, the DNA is TGTGCCAGCAGCCCCAGGTTGGGGGCTTGGGAGACCCAGTACTTC. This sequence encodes CASSPRLGAWETQYF.

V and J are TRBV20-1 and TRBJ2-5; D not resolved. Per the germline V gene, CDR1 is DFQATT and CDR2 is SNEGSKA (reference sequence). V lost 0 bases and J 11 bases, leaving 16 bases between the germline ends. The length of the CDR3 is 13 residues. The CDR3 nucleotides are TGCAGTGCTAGAGATGGGCTACACATGGAGCAGTACTTC. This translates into CSARDGLHMEQYF.

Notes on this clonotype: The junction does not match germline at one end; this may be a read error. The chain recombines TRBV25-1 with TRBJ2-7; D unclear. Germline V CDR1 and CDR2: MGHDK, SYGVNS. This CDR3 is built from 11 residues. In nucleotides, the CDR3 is TGTGCCAACAGTGACGGTTACGAGCAGTACTTC. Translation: CANSDGYEQYF.

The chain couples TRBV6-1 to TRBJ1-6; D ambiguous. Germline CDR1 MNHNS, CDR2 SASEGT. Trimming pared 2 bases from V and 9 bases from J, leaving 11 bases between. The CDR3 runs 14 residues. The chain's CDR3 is CASSERLRGSPLHF. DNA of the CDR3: TGTGCCAGCAGTGAACGTCTTAGAGGTTCACCCCTCCACTTT.

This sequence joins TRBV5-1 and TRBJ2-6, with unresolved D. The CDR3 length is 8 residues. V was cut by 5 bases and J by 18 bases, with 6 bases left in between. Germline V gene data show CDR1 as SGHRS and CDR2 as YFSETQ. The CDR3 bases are TGCGCCAGCAGGACCGGGACTTTC. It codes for CASRTGTF.

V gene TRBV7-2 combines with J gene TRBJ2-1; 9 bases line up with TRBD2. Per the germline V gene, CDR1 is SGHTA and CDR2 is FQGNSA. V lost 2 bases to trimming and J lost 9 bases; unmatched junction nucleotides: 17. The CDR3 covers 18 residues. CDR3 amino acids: CASSLLRGTSRGESEQFF. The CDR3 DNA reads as TGTGCCAGCAGCTTACTCCGCGGGACTAGCCGGGGGGAGAGTGAGCAGTTCTTC.

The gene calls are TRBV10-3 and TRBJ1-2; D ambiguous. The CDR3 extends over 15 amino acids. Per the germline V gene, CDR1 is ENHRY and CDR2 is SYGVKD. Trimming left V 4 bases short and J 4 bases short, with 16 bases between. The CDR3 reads CAISASPLVGYGYTF. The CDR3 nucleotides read TGTGCCATCAGTGCGAGCCCCCTCGTGGGCTATGGCTACACCTTC.

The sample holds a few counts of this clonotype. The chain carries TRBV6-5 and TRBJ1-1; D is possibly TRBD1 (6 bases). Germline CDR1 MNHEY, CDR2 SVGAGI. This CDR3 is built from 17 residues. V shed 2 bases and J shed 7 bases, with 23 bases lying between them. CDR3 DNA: TGTGCCAGCAGTTACAATCCAAACCGGGACAACAGAGATGAAGCTTTCTTT. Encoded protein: CASSYNPNRDNRDEAFF.